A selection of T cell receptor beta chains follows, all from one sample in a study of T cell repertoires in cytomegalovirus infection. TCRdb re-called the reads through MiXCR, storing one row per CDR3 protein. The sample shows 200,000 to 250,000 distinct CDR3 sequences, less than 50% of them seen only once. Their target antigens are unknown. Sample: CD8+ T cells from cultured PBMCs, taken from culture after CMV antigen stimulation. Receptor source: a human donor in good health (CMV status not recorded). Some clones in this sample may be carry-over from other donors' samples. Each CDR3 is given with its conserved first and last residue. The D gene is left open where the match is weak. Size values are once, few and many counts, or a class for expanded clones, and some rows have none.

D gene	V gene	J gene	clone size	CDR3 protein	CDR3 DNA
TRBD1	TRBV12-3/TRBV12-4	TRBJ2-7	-	CASSLSGTGFYEQYF	TGTGCCAGCAGTTTAAGCGGGACAGGGTTCTACGAGCAGTACTTC
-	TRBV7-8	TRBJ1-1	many	CASSLRGRDTEAFF	TGTGCCAGCAGCCTCCGGGGGCGGGACACTGAAGCTTTCTTT
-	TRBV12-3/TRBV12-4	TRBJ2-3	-	CASSRDRGGTDTQYF	TGTGCCAGCAGCCGCGACAGGGGAGGGACAGATACGCAGTATTTT
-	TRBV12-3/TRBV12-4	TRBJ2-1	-	CASSPPTGLGYNEQLF	TGTGCCAGCAGTCCACCTACAGGGTTGGGCTACAATGAGCAGCTCTTC
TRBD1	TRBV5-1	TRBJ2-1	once	CASSSRQGLYNEQFF	TGCGCCAGCAGCTCAAGACAGGGTTTATACAATGAGCAGTTCTTC
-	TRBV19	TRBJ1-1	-	CAVAGLNTEAFF	TGTGCCGTGGCAGGGCTGAACACTGAAGCTTTCTTT
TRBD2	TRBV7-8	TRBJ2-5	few	CASSLLLAGDIGETQYF	TGTGCCAGCAGCTTATTACTAGCGGGAGACATAGGAGAGACCCAGTACTTC
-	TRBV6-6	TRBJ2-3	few	CASSLVGSSVSGTDTQYF	TGTGCCAGCAGTTTGGTCGGTTCTTCAGTTTCGGGCACAGATACGCAGTATTTT
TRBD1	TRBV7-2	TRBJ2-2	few	CASSLGQGLGELFF	TGTGCCAGCAGCTTAGGACAGGGTCTCGGGGAGCTGTTTTTT
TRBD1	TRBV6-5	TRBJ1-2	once	CASSPYQGALEGYTF	TGTGCCAGCAGTCCGTACCAGGGGGCGCTTGAGGGCTACACCTTC
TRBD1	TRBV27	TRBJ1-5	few	CASSSRQGIQPQHF	TGTGCCAGCAGTTCTAGACAGGGAATACAGCCCCAGCATTTT
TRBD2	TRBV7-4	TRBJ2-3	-	CASSLTTSGTDTQYF	TGTGCCAGCAGCTTAACTACTAGCGGCACAGATACGCAGTATTTT
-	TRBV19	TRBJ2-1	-	CASSISLLYNEQFF	TGTGCCAGTAGTATAAGCCTCCTTTATAATGAGCAGTTCTTC
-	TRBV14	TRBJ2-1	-	CASSQDNPTDLSYNEQFF	TGTGCCAGCAGCCAAGATAATCCGACGGACCTGAGCTACAATGAGCAGTTCTTC
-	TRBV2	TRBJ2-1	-	CARQQGSYNEQFF	TGTGCCAGACAACAGGGATCCTACAATGAGCAGTTCTTC
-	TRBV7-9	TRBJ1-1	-	CDSRDGVLSTEAFF	TGTGACAGCAGAGACGGAGTGTTGAGCACTGAAGCTTTCTTT
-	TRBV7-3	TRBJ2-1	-	CASSSGKGNEQFF	TGTGCCAGCAGCTCCGGGAAGGGCAATGAGCAGTTCTTC